A selection of T cell receptor beta chains follows, all from one sample in a study of early T cells in non-severe SARS-CoV-2 infection. Via MiXCR, TCRdb re-called the 5' RACE reads, giving one row per CDR3 protein. The sample contains roughly 54,000 distinct CDR3 sequences, 10% to 15% of which appear only once. The sequenced sample was whole blood. The receptors shown here come from an adult who was a healthcare worker with PCR-confirmed SARS-CoV-2 infection or an uninfected control (not recorded which). Both conserved end residues are part of each CDR3. The D gene is left open where the match is weak. Clone size appears in some rows only: once, few, many, or a class for an expanded clone.

cdr3_nt	cdr3_aa	d_call	clone_size	v_call	j_call
TGTGCCAGCAGCCCCGGGCGGTGGGTCGCGAACACCGGGGAGCTGTTTTTT	CASSPGRWVANTGELFF	.	many	TRBV11-2	TRBJ2-2
TGTGCCAGCCAAACCCCCGGAGGGGCCAACGTCCTGACTTTC	CASQTPGGANVLTF	.	many	TRBV28	TRBJ2-6
TGCAGCGTTGGAGTATCCTCTGGAAACACCATATATTTT	CSVGVSSGNTIYF	.	.	TRBV29-1	TRBJ1-3
TGTGCCATCCAGGCGACCACAGATACGCAGTATTTT	CAIQATTDTQYF	.	many	TRBV10-3	TRBJ2-3
TGTGCCTGGAGTGGTAGTGGGGAGCCCTACGAGCAGTACTTC	CAWSGSGEPYEQYF	.	medium-sized	TRBV30	TRBJ2-7
TGCAGTGCTAGAGATAGCCGGGGGCTTAGTGAAAAACTGTTTTTT	CSARDSRGLSEKLFF	.	.	TRBV20-1	TRBJ1-4
TGTGCCAGCCATTTCGGGACAGGGAATGAAAAACTGTTTTTT	CASHFGTGNEKLFF	TRBD1	many	TRBV18	TRBJ1-4
TGTGCCAGCAGCTTATCAGGGGTTGAAGCTTTCTTT	CASSLSGVEAFF	.	few	TRBV7-2	TRBJ1-1
TGCGCCAGCAGTGAAGGCCCCAGGGGCGAGCAGTACTTC	CASSEGPRGEQYF	.	.	TRBV10-2	TRBJ2-7
TGTGCCAGCAGTTTAGGGGGACTGAACACTGAAGCTTTCTTT	CASSLGGLNTEAFF	.	many	TRBV12-3/TRBV12-4	TRBJ1-1
TGTGCCAGCAGTCCGGCCGGGACAACTGGAAACACCATATATTTT	CASSPAGTTGNTIYF	.	.	TRBV12-3/TRBV12-4	TRBJ1-3
TGTGCCAGCAGCCCGCGGCCCGCTAGCACAGATACGCAGTATTTT	CASSPRPASTDTQYF	.	few	TRBV7-2	TRBJ2-3
TGTGCCAGCCAAGGGGCCGCGGATAATTCACCCCTCCACTTT	CASQGAADNSPLHF	.	.	TRBV6-2/TRBV6-3	TRBJ1-6
TGTGCCAGCAGCCGCACTTCCCCGGGACAGGGCGTGTTGGATACGCAGTATTTT	CASSRTSPGQGVLDTQYF	TRBD1	few	TRBV7-2	TRBJ2-3
TGTGCCAGCAGCTTCCGGGACACAAATGAGCAGTTCTTC	CASSFRDTNEQFF	.	few	TRBV5-8	TRBJ2-1
TGCGCCAGCAACCAAGAGCTAGCGGGGGGGCCTCGAACAGATACGCAGTATTTT	CASNQELAGGPRTDTQYF	TRBD2	.	TRBV4-3	TRBJ2-3
TGTGCCTGGAGTAGTGTTTCCTACAATGAGCAGTTCTTC	CAWSSVSYNEQFF	.	few	TRBV30	TRBJ2-1
TGCAGTGCTAGCGGGACAGAGAGCTCCTACGAGCAGTACTTC	CSASGTESSYEQYF	TRBD1	medium-sized	TRBV20-1	TRBJ2-7
TGTGCCAGCAGCCAGATAACAGGGGAGAACACTGAAGCTTTCTTT	CASSQITGENTEAFF	TRBD1	many	TRBV3-1	TRBJ1-1
TGCGCCAGCAACCTCGATGACTACAATGAGCAGTTCTTC	CASNLDDYNEQFF	.	many	TRBV5-1	TRBJ2-1
TGTGCCAGCAGTTTATCCCCACTCCGGCTAGCGGGAGGGCCCTCACAGGAGCAGTACTTC	CASSLSPLRLAGGPSQEQYF	TRBD2	.	TRBV28	TRBJ2-7
TGTGCCAGCAGTTTTCTTGTCGGGGCCCAGCATTTT	CASSFLVGAQHF	.	few	TRBV28	TRBJ1-5
TGTGCCAGCAGTTGGGGGACAGGGTATGGCTACACCTTC	CASSWGTGYGYTF	TRBD1	few	TRBV6-5	TRBJ1-2
TGTGCCAGCTCGGGGGGTGTGAATTCACCCCTCCACTTT	CASSGGVNSPLHF	.	few	TRBV18	TRBJ1-6
TGTGCCAGCAGTTTAACTAGGGGGAACACCATATATTTT	CASSLTRGNTIYF	.	.	TRBV12-3/TRBV12-4	TRBJ1-3
TGTGCCAGCAGTGTTTCGGCAGATACGCAGTATTTT	CASSVSADTQYF	.	few	TRBV28	TRBJ2-3
TGTGCCAGCAGTTTTGAGGGGCACTCCTACAATGAGCAGTTCTTC	CASSFEGHSYNEQFF	.	.	TRBV27	TRBJ2-1
TGTGCCAGCAGCTTCCGCGGACTAGGGTATGGCTACACCTTC	CASSFRGLGYGYTF	.	many	TRBV7-9	TRBJ1-2
TGTGCCAGCAGCCAGGGGGCTAATTCACCCCTCCACTTT	CASSQGANSPLHF	.	.	TRBV3-1	TRBJ1-6
TGTGCCATCAGTCCCGTGATGGCGGGGGGAAACACAGATACGCAGTATTTT	CAISPVMAGGNTDTQYF	TRBD2	many	TRBV10-3	TRBJ2-3
TGTGCCAGCAGCTTGGTTGGGACAGGGGACTACGAGCAGTACTTC	CASSLVGTGDYEQYF	TRBD1	few	TRBV13	TRBJ2-7
TGTGCCAGCAGCCAAGCCCTAGCGGGGGGGAAAAACATTCAGTACTTC	CASSQALAGGKNIQYF	TRBD2	few	TRBV14	TRBJ2-4
TGCAGCGTTGAGTATCAGGGGCGCCGCGGCTACACCTTC	CSVEYQGRRGYTF	.	.	TRBV29-1	TRBJ1-2
TGTGCCCTCCGTCACGGAGAAAAGGGTGAGCAGTACTTC	CALRHGEKGEQYF	.	few	TRBV6-1	TRBJ2-7
TGTGCCAGTAGTATCCCCGGCGTTAACTATGGCTACACCTTC	CASSIPGVNYGYTF	.	.	TRBV19	TRBJ1-2
TGTGCCAGCAGCGTAAGCGGACTCAACAAAAACATTCAGTACTTC	CASSVSGLNKNIQYF	.	many	TRBV11-2	TRBJ2-4
TGTGCCAGCAGTTGGCAGGGAGGCGGGTCGCGGCAGTATTTT	CASSWQGGGSRQYF	.	few	TRBV12-3/TRBV12-4	TRBJ2-3
TGTGCCAGCAGTCGAACCGGGACAGGGGGTGACTATGGCTACACCTTC	CASSRTGTGGDYGYTF	TRBD1	few	TRBV11-2	TRBJ1-2
TGTGCCAGCACGAGGGACGGAAAAAACATTCAGTACTTC	CASTRDGKNIQYF	.	many	TRBV2	TRBJ2-4
TGCGCCAGCAGCTTTGGGGGGAATGAGCAGTTCTTC	CASSFGGNEQFF	.	few	TRBV5-1	TRBJ2-1
TGTGCCACCCGAGTTGGGGACACTGAAGCTTTCTTT	CATRVGDTEAFF	.	.	TRBV28	TRBJ1-1
TGCAGCGTTGAAGGCACAGGGGGCATGAGCTACACCTTC	CSVEGTGGMSYTF	TRBD1	many	TRBV29-1	TRBJ1-2
TGTGCCAGCGGGGGCCTCACAGATACGCAGTATTTT	CASGGLTDTQYF	.	many	TRBV12-3/TRBV12-4	TRBJ2-3